Listed below are T cell receptor beta chains from one sample, sequenced in a study of shared clonotypes between healthy human individuals. Sequenced by immunoSEQ multiplex PCR; TCRdb stores in-frame clones only, minus some. The repertoire holds 780,000 or so clones, with approximately 72% as singletons. The specimen sequenced was memory CD4+ T cells sorted from blood. The receptor set was obtained from a woman in her 30s in good health. Each CDR3 is given with its conserved first and last residue. A D gene is named only where the DNA matches it firmly. Clone size is shown for a subset of rows, as once, few, many or a class of expanded clone.

abundance	j_gene	len	v_gene	d_gene	CDR3nt	CDR3aa
NA	TRBJ1-3	13	TRBV11-2	NA	TGTGCCAGCAGCTTAGATCTAAGAAACACCATATATTTT	CASSLDLRNTIYF
once	TRBJ1-1	13	TRBV27	NA	TGTGCCAGCAGAAAGAAAGGGGGCACTGAAGCTTTCTTT	CASRKKGGTEAFF
few	TRBJ2-1	15	TRBV5-6	NA	TGTGCCAGCACCCGCGTTTCTAGCGTCTACAATGAGCAGTTCTTC	CASTRVSSVYNEQFF
once	TRBJ1-5	14	TRBV19	NA	TGTGCCAGTATTAAACAGGGCTTCAATCAGCCCCAGCATTTT	CASIKQGFNQPQHF
few	TRBJ2-2	16	TRBV28	TRBD2	TGTGCCAGCACTCCCCCCGGCGGGGGGCGAGTTGGGGAGCTGTTTTTT	CASTPPGGGRVGELFF
NA	TRBJ2-7	13	TRBV18	NA	TGTGCCAGCTCACCGATGCCCAACGGGGAGCAGTACTTC	CASSPMPNGEQYF
once	TRBJ2-4	14	TRBV6-6	NA	TGTGCCAGCAGTTACTCACAGGGAGGAAACATTCAGTACTTC	CASSYSQGGNIQYF
NA	TRBJ2-1	13	TRBV11-1	NA	TGTGCCAGCAGCCCTATGTATCACAATGAGCAGTTCTTC	CASSPMYHNEQFF
few	TRBJ2-7	14	TRBV2	NA	TGTGCCAGCAGTCCTGCGGGTTTTTCCTACGAGCAGTACTTC	CASSPAGFSYEQYF
few	TRBJ1-1	13	TRBV10-1	NA	TGCGCCAGCAGCCAGAACCGGGACACTGAAGCTTTCTTT	CASSQNRDTEAFF
few	TRBJ2-7	12	TRBV9	NA	TGTGCCAGCAGCGTAGAAGGCTACGAGCAGTACTTC	CASSVEGYEQYF
few	TRBJ2-2	14	TRBV7-2	NA	TGTGCCAGCAGCCCAGCCAGGAACACCGGGGAGCTGTTTTTT	CASSPARNTGELFF
NA	TRBJ1-3	18	TRBV15	NA	TGTGCCACCAGCAGACTCTTTAGTACGGACCCCCCGCGAAACACCATATATTTT	CATSRLFSTDPPRNTIYF
NA	TRBJ2-5	16	TRBV7-9	NA	TGTGCCAGCAGCCCTCTAATGGGCCGGGGCCAAGAGACCCAGTACTTC	CASSPLMGRGQETQYF
NA	TRBJ2-7	14	TRBV27	NA	TGTGCCAGCAGTGCAGGGAGACGGCTGGGCGAGCAGTACTTC	CASSAGRRLGEQYF
NA	TRBJ2-3	13	TRBV6-4	NA	TGTGCCAGCAGTGACTCGTCACGGGGAACGCAGTATTTT	CASSDSSRGTQYF
NA	TRBJ2-3	15	TRBV5-1	NA	TGCGCCAGCAGCCGGGGGAGCGATAGCACAGATACGCAGTATTTT	CASSRGSDSTDTQYF
NA	TRBJ2-7	12	TRBV14	NA	TGTGCCAGCAGCCAAGGACTATACGAGCAGTACTTC	CASSQGLYEQYF
NA	TRBJ2-1	15	TRBV11-3	NA	TGTGCCAGCAGCTTAGGTCATGGAAGTTACAATGAGCAGTTCTTC	CASSLGHGSYNEQFF
NA	TRBJ2-3	16	TRBV7-2	TRBD2	TGTGCCAGCAGCTACCATCCGACTAGCCCCCGAGATACGCAGTATTTT	CASSYHPTSPRDTQYF
NA	TRBJ2-5	16	TRBV25-1	NA	TGTGCCAGCAGTGAAAACGAGGGACCCACCGGAGAGACCCAGTACTTC	CASSENEGPTGETQYF
few	TRBJ1-5	15	TRBV7-2	TRBD1	TGTGCCAGCAGCTTAGGGTACAGGGGAGTGCAGCCCCAGCATTTT	CASSLGYRGVQPQHF
many	TRBJ1-2	12	TRBV6-5	NA	TGTGCCAGCAGTCGGACCGGAGGGGGCTACACCTTC	CASSRTGGGYTF
many	TRBJ2-3	15	TRBV4-2	NA	TGTGCCAGCAGCCAACAGACAGGCCTCACAGATACGCAGTATTTT	CASSQQTGLTDTQYF
NA	TRBJ2-3	17	TRBV5-1	TRBD2	TGCGCCAGCAGCTTGGTCCCCAGCGGGGCTAGCACAGATACGCAGTATTTT	CASSLVPSGASTDTQYF
NA	TRBJ1-2	15	TRBV6-6	NA	TGTGCCAGCAGTTACTCAGCAACGGGGGCGTATGGCTACACCTTC	CASSYSATGAYGYTF
NA	TRBJ1-5	15	TRBV29-1	NA	TGCAGCGTTTCCCAGTCCGGGGTGGGCAATCAGCCCCAGCATTTT	CSVSQSGVGNQPQHF
NA	TRBJ1-4	11	TRBV29-1	NA	TGCAGCGTTGTAACTAATGAAAAACTGTTTTTT	CSVVTNEKLFF
NA	TRBJ2-7	13	TRBV14	NA	TGTGCCAGCAGCCAGACAGCCCGGCTCGAGCAGTACTTC	CASSQTARLEQYF
NA	TRBJ2-2	15	TRBV28	TRBD1	TGTGCCAGCAGTTTAGTGACAGGGGGTACCGGGGAGCTGTTTTTT	CASSLVTGGTGELFF
NA	TRBJ2-2	14	TRBV28	NA	TGTGCCAGCAGATTCACTAGTTACACCGGGGAGCTGTTTTTT	CASRFTSYTGELFF
NA	TRBJ1-1	14	TRBV6-1	TRBD1	TGTGCCAGCAGAAGGGGACAGGAGAACACTGAAGCTTTCTTT	CASRRGQENTEAFF
NA	TRBJ1-5	11	TRBV5-6	NA	TGTGCCAGCAGCTTTTTGCAGCCCCAGCATTTT	CASSFLQPQHF
NA	TRBJ2-1	14	TRBV5-8	TRBD1	TGTGCCAGCAGGACGGGACAGAACCGCAATGAGCAGTTCTTC	CASRTGQNRNEQFF
once	TRBJ2-1	11	TRBV7-6	NA	TGTGCCAGCAGCAGCACGAATGAGCAGTTCTTC	CASSSTNEQFF
NA	TRBJ2-1	14	TRBV7-9	NA	TGTGCCAGCTGTCCCTCGGTGGGTTACAATGAGCAGTTCTTC	CASCPSVGYNEQFF
NA	TRBJ2-7	16	TRBV2	NA	TGTGCCAGCAGTGGGGTAGAGGGACGTCGAACCTACGAGCAGTACTTC	CASSGVEGRRTYEQYF
NA	TRBJ2-3	16	TRBV7-8	TRBD2	TGTGCCAGCAGCCGACGGGGACTAGCGGGAGCAGATACGCAGTATTTT	CASSRRGLAGADTQYF
NA	TRBJ1-2	14	TRBV7-2	TRBD1	TGCGCCAGCAGGCAGCCGGGACAGAATTATGGCTACACCTTC	CASRQPGQNYGYTF
NA	TRBJ1-1	13	TRBV10-3	NA	TGTGCCATCACCTTGGACCTACAAACTGAAGCTTTCTTT	CAITLDLQTEAFF
once	TRBJ2-2	16	TRBV19	NA	TGTGCCAGTAGTATCCTGGGAGATTGGGACACCGGGGAGCTGTTTTTT	CASSILGDWDTGELFF
few	TRBJ1-5	12	TRBV7-2	TRBD1	TGTGCCAGCGGCAGGGGGTATCAGCCCCAGCATTTT	CASGRGYQPQHF